Below are 23 T cell receptor beta chains sequenced from a single sample in a study of T cell changes during pregnancy in multiple sclerosis. Profiled with immunoSEQ multiplex PCR; TCRdb holds only in-frame clones, not every one. The sample contains around 65,000 clones, 92% of which appear only once. The sequenced sample was peripheral blood, obtained in the second trimester of pregnancy. These receptors originate from a female donor in good health, enrolled as a control in a pregnancy study.

The genes are TRBV9 and TRBJ2-3; 10 nucleotides line up with TRBD2. CDR1 SGDLS and CDR2 YYNGEE come from the germline V gene. With V trimmed by 0 bases and J by 4 bases, 5 bases remained unmatched. This CDR3 spans 16 amino acids. The CDR3 nucleotides are TGTGCCAGCAGCGTAGCGGGGCTAGCGGGAGCAGATACGCAGTATTTT. Translated: CASSVAGLAGADTQYF.

The V gene is TRBV18, the J gene TRBJ1-6; 7 nucleotides agree with TRBD1. Looked up from germline, CDR1 is KGHSH and CDR2 is LQKENI. CDR3 length equals 16 residues. Germline trimming cut 3 bases from V and 8 bases from J; bases unmatched to any gene: 10. In nucleotides, the CDR3 is TGTGCCAGCTCACCGGGGGCGACAGGGAACGATTCACCCCTCCACTTT. Its translation: CASSPGATGNDSPLHF.

The chain carries TRBV5-1 and TRBJ2-3; D unresolved. V dropped 0 bases and J dropped 2 bases, with 16 bases sitting between them. CDR3 length: 17 amino acids. Per germline, CDR1 SGHRS and CDR2 YFSETQ. The CDR3, as DNA: TGCGCCAGCAGCTTGGGGCTCTTGGGCTATGACACAGATACGCAGTATTTT. This translates into CASSLGLLGYDTDTQYF.

This chain links TRBV2 with TRBJ2-7; TRBD1 is a possible D gene (6 bases). Germline V lookup: CDR1 SNHLY, CDR2 FYNNEI. This CDR3 is built from 14 residues. Trimming left V 0 bases short and J 7 bases short, with 13 bases between. The CDR3 loop reads CASSEAGQPIEQYF. The DNA of the CDR3 is TGTGCCAGCAGTGAAGCAGGACAGCCTATAGAGCAGTACTTC.

This chain joins TRBV5-1 and TRBJ2-1; TRBD2 matches 14 bases. Germline assignment: CDR1 SGHRS and CDR2 YFSETQ. This CDR3 is 17 amino acids long. Trimming at V came to 3 bases and at J to 4 bases, leaving 6 bases not matched to a gene. CDR3 protein: CASSYTGLAGVYNEQFF. The CDR3 DNA reads as TGCGCCAGCAGCTACACGGGACTAGCGGGGGTGTACAATGAGCAGTTCTTC.

The CDR3: CASSLHRGGPYEQYF. For the CDR3, the DNA is TGTGCCAGCAGCTTGCACAGGGGGGGGCCCTACGAGCAGTACTTC. The rearrangement joins TRBV5-6 to TRBJ2-7; a weak D match, TRBD1 (8 bases). This CDR3 has 15 residues. Germline CDR1 is SGHDT and CDR2 is YYEEEE. Trimming removed 1 base at V and 2 bases at J, with 13 bases between.

J is TRBJ1-6 and V is TRBV18, with TRBD1 matching over 7 bases. Unmatched junction bases numbered 11, after V lost 4 bases and J lost 8 bases. Germline values: CDR1 KGHSH, CDR2 LQKENI. The CDR3 totals 16 residues. This CDR3 is CASSLAWTGEYSPLHF. The CDR3 nucleotides read TGTGCCAGCTCACTAGCCTGGACAGGCGAATATTCACCCCTCCACTTT.

The V and J genes are TRBV5-6 and TRBJ1-2; 8 positions agree with TRBD1. CDR1 is SGHDT and CDR2 is YYEEEE in the germline V gene. The V gene end was trimmed by 5 bases and the J gene end by 8 bases; junction bases not matched to a gene: 14. This CDR3 has 15 amino acids. CDR3 amino acids: CASRVGPGGVGGYTF. For the CDR3, the DNA is TGTGCCAGCAGGGTTGGTCCAGGGGGCGTTGGGGGCTACACCTTC.

V is TRBV27 and J is TRBJ1-4, with 9 bases identical to TRBD1. There are 14 residues in the CDR3. The germline V gene has CDR1 MNHEY and CDR2 SMNVEV (reference sequence). Trimming at V came to 5 bases and at J to 8 bases, leaving 6 bases not matched to a gene. The CDR3 DNA is TGTGCCAGCAGTCAATGGACAGGGGAAGAAAAACTGTTTTTT. Its protein product is CASSQWTGEEKLFF.

The V gene is TRBV6-6, the J gene TRBJ2-7, with 9 bases fitting TRBD2. Germline assignment: CDR1 MNHNY and CDR2 SVGAGI (reference sequence). The CDR3 has 13 amino acids. Trimming cost V 5 bases and J 6 bases; bases outside gene matches: 5. CDR3 protein: CASSRLAGSEQYF. As DNA, the CDR3 is TGTGCCAGCAGTAGGCTAGCGGGAAGCGAGCAGTACTTC.

The chain joins TRBV2 to TRBJ1-5; D unclear. There are 15 residues in the CDR3. Trimming removed 6 bases from V and 0 bases from J, with 12 bases in between. CDR1 and CDR2 from the germline V gene are SNHLY and FYNNEI. CDR3 sequence reads: CASSPSTHSNQPQHF. CDR3 coding DNA: TGTGCCAGCAGCCCCTCTACTCATAGCAATCAGCCCCAGCATTTT.

The rearrangement links TRBV28 to TRBJ1-1; D is perhaps TRBD1 (6 bases). The germline gives CDR1 MDHEN, CDR2 SYDVKM. The CDR3 sequence is 12 residues long. The V end lost 6 bases, the J end lost 7 bases, and 12 bases lay between the germline ends. The CDR3 reads CASSLNRVEAFF. The CDR3 DNA follows: TGTGCCAGCAGCCTAAACAGGGTTGAAGCTTTCTTT.

To note about this clone: Germline is not matched at one junction end, which may reflect a read error. V is TRBV7-2 and J is TRBJ1-1; D remains unclear. In germline, CDR1 is SGHTA, CDR2 FQGNSA. This CDR3 comprises 12 residues. In DNA, the CDR3 is TGTGCCAGCAGCTCCCAAGGGAGCGATAAGGTCTTT. It specifies CASSSQGSDKVF. Filled out from reference TRBV7-2 and TRBJ1-1, the complete variable domain reads GAGVSQSPSNKVTEKGKDVELRCDPISGHTALYWYRQSLGQGLEFLIYFQGNSAPDKSGLPSDRFSAERTGGSVSTLTIQRTQQEDSAVYLCASSSQGSDKVFGQGTRLTVV.

The chain uses TRBV2 and TRBJ2-5; 10 nucleotides match TRBD2. The V and J ends lost 9 bases and 3 bases, in that order; junction bases with no gene match: 13. CDR1 is SNHLY and CDR2 is FYNNEI in the germline V gene. This CDR3 has 16 amino acids. The CDR3 sequence: CASGTRTSGGEETQYF. The CDR3 DNA is TGTGCCAGTGGTACGAGGACTAGCGGAGGGGAAGAGACCCAGTACTTC.

The V and J genes are TRBV5-1 and TRBJ2-5; weak D call: TRBD1 (5 bases). Germline CDR1 is SGHRS and CDR2 is YFSETQ. There are 14 residues in the CDR3. The V and J ends lost 4 bases and 4 bases respectively, with 14 bases between them. The DNA of the CDR3 is TGCGCCAGCAGCCCTCAGGGTGTAAGAGAGACCCAGTACTTC. Translated: CASSPQGVRETQYF.

The J gene is TRBJ2-7, the V gene TRBV5-4, with 8 bases lining up with TRBD1. After removal of 0 bases from V and 5 bases from J, the junction contained 10 bases not matched to a gene. The CDR3 covers 16 residues. CDR1 is SGHNT, CDR2 YYREEE, per germline (reference sequence). The CDR3 loop is CASSLGQGRLSHEQYF. The CDR3 DNA reads TGTGCCAGCAGCTTGGGACAGGGGCGACTTTCTCACGAGCAGTACTTC.

The V gene is TRBV5-6, the J gene TRBJ2-3; 9 positions agree with TRBD1. Looked up from germline, CDR1 is SGHDT and CDR2 is YYEEEE. This CDR3 is built from 15 residues. V shed 4 bases and J 6 bases; nucleotides not matched to a gene: 9. Here the CDR3 reads CASSDRDRAHDTQYF. DNA of the CDR3: TGTGCCAGCAGCGACCGGGACAGGGCTCATGATACGCAGTATTTT.

This rearrangement joins TRBV5-1 to TRBJ1-2, with 7 bases matching TRBD1. V was pared by 2 bases and J by 4 bases, with 5 bases of the junction left unmatched. The germline V gene has CDR1 SGHRS and CDR2 YFSETQ. The CDR3 has 14 amino acids. Here the CDR3 reads CASSLRQGPYGYTF. In DNA form, the CDR3 reads TGCGCCAGCAGCTTAAGACAGGGCCCCTATGGCTACACCTTC.

The CDR3 nucleotides read TGTGCCAGCACGGTTCAGGGGGCTATCCCTCCCACTGAAGCTTTCTTT. Amino acid sequence: CASTVQGAIPPTEAFF. The V call is TRBV6-6, the J call TRBJ1-1; 8 nucleotides agree with TRBD1. The CDR3 spans 16 residues. J was trimmed by 4 bases and V by 7 bases; bases with no gene match: 14. Germline loops: CDR1 MNHNY, CDR2 SVGAGI (reference sequence).

This clone was observed once. The chain uses TRBV10-3 and TRBJ2-7, with 9 bases that match TRBD1. Trimming removed 6 bases from V and 6 bases from J; junction bases left unmatched: 6. CDR1 is ENHRY and CDR2 is SYGVKD in the germline V gene. This CDR3 has 13 residues. This chain's CDR3 is CAIRAGTGSEQYF. In DNA form, the CDR3 reads TGTGCCATCAGGGCCGGGACAGGGTCCGAGCAGTACTTC.

This clone was recorded once. The genes are TRBV30 and TRBJ2-3, with TRBD2 identical over 7 bases. The ends lost 1 base at V and 1 base at J; junction bases unmatched: 5. Looked up from germline, CDR1 is GTSNPN and CDR2 is SVGIG (reference sequence). The CDR3 totals 15 residues. CDR3 loop: CAWSGGGGGTDTQYF. As DNA, the CDR3 is TGTGCCTGGAGTGGCGGTGGGGGGGGCACAGATACGCAGTATTTT.

J is TRBJ2-5 and V is TRBV2; 10 nucleotides align to TRBD1. Trimming cost V 2 bases and J 4 bases; bases outside gene matches: 4. The V gene's germline CDR1 is SNHLY and CDR2 FYNNEI. The CDR3 length is 15 residues. CDR3 sequence (DNA): TGTGCCAGCAGTGAACGGGACAGGGGACCAGAGACCCAGTACTTC. Its translation: CASSERDRGPETQYF.

The chain links TRBV28 to TRBJ1-2, with 10 bases that match TRBD1. The CDR3 is 17 residues long. J lost 3 bases, V lost 6 bases, and 13 bases had no gene match. Germline lookup yields CDR1 MDHEN and CDR2 SYDVKM. CDR3 sequence (DNA): TGTGCCAGCAGCAAACTCCACTCCGGGACAGGGGACTATGGCTACACCTTC. It specifies CASSKLHSGTGDYGYTF.